One and the same sample provided the 3 T cell receptor beta chains below, sequenced in a study of blood T cell repertoires in COVID-19. Some clones are missing from TCRdb's copy, which holds only in-frame ones; the method was immunoSEQ multiplex PCR. The sample has 250,000 to 300,000 clones; around 90% are singletons. The sequencing sample was made of peripheral blood. These receptors were collected from a middle-aged woman who had recovered from COVID-19.

The J gene is TRBJ1-6, the V gene TRBV28; D may be TRBD1 (6 bases). Germline lookup yields CDR1 MDHEN and CDR2 SYDVKM. The V gene lost 3 bases and the J gene lost 9 bases, with 15 bases spanning the gap. The CDR3 has 15 amino acids. CDR3 sequence (DNA): TGTGCCAGCAGTTTGCAGGGGCAGGGTCCTTCACCCCTCCACTTT. Protein product: CASSLQGQGPSPLHF.

The table lists this clone with a count of one. The chain is built from TRBV2 and TRBJ2-3; D may be TRBD2 (5 bases). The germline CDR1 and CDR2 sequences are SNHLY and FYNNEI. The CDR3 runs to 15 residues. The V end was cut by 7 bases, the J end by 0 bases, with 14 bases between. This CDR3 reads CASKFSGSSTDTQYF. CDR3 bases: TGTGCCAGCAAGTTCAGCGGATCTAGCACAGATACGCAGTATTTT.

This rearrangement joins TRBV5-1 to TRBJ1-1, with no clear D. Germline V gene lookup returns CDR1 SGHRS and CDR2 YFSETQ. Trimming cost V 0 bases and J 1 base, with 7 bases left between them. The CDR3 totals 14 residues. The CDR3: CASSLDTKNTEAFF. The CDR3 DNA reads as TGCGCCAGCAGCTTGGACACCAAGAACACTGAAGCTTTCTTT.